This TCR beta chain was obtained from a study of yellow fever vaccine responses in identical twins. V was cut by 6 bases and J by 3 bases, with 9 bases left in between. This CDR3 is 13 amino acids long. From germline, CDR1 is MNHEY and CDR2 SMNVEV (reference sequence). TCRdb fed the RT-PCR reads into MiXCR, producing one record per CDR3 protein. The data contain under 25,000 distinct CDR3 sequences, roughly three quarters of them singletons. The rearrangement uses TRBV27 and TRBJ1-5, with D unclear. The material was T cells from blood (PBMCs), unsorted or a sorted subset (not recorded which), obtained before or after yellow fever vaccination (not recorded which). This TCR derives from a woman under 30 who received the yellow fever vaccine. The CDR3 spells CASRLRHNQPQHF. Written as DNA, the CDR3 is TGTGCCAGCAGGCTTAGACACAATCAGCCCCAGCATTTT.